A selection of T cell receptor beta chains follows, all from one sample in a study of T cell changes during pregnancy in multiple sclerosis. The assay was immunoSEQ multiplex PCR, and TCRdb's table has in-frame clones only and misses some. The table includes roughly 76,000 clones, 80% to 95% detected once. Sequencing used CD4+ T cells from peripheral blood mononuclear cells, obtained after pregnancy. These receptors were taken from a female donor with multiple sclerosis, enrolled in a pregnancy study. CDR3s include the opening cysteine and the closing phenylalanine or tryptophan. A D gene is named only where the DNA matches it firmly. Rows may omit the clone size; those that give it use once, few, many or a size class.

D gene	V gene	J gene	clone size	CDR3 DNA	CDR3 protein
TRBD1	TRBV4-1	TRBJ2-7	once	TGCGCCAGCAGCCTCACCCGGGACAGGGGACTCCAGCAGTACTTC	CASSLTRDRGLQQYF
NA	TRBV27	TRBJ1-1	NA	TGTGCCAGCAGGACGACAGGAGGTGAAGCTTTCTTT	CASRTTGGEAFF
TRBD2	TRBV7-9	TRBJ2-7	NA	TGTGCCAGCAGCTTAGGCACCGCGGGGCTAGCGGGAACCCGAAAATGCTTC	CASSLGTAGLAGTRKCF
NA	TRBV14	TRBJ2-6	NA	TGTGCCAGCAGCCAAGGGGGGGGGCTGATCTCTGGGGCCAACGTCCTGACTTTC	CASSQGGGLISGANVLTF
NA	TRBV19	TRBJ2-7	NA	TGTGCCAGTAGTACCCGACCAACTACTATCTACGAGCAGTACTTC	CASSTRPTTIYEQYF
TRBD1	TRBV7-6	TRBJ1-6	few	TGTGCCAGCAGCTCATCGGACAGGATCGGGAATTCACCCCTCCACTTT	CASSSSDRIGNSPLHF
TRBD2	TRBV6-4	TRBJ2-2	NA	TGTGCCAGCAGTCCTATAGCGGGGGGCAGACCTCCGAACACCGGGGAGCTGTTTTTT	CASSPIAGGRPPNTGELFF
TRBD1	TRBV29-1	TRBJ1-1	NA	TGCAGCGTTGACCAGGGGGCGCGCACTGAAGCTTTCTTT	CSVDQGARTEAFF
TRBD1	TRBV7-9	TRBJ1-5	NA	TGTGCCAGCAGCTCAGCCGGTAGAACAGGGGTTAGCAATCAGCCCCAGCATTTT	CASSSAGRTGVSNQPQHF
NA	TRBV5-4	TRBJ2-2	once	TGTGCCAGCAGCTTGCCCGGGAGATCTTCCGGGGAGCTGTTTTTT	CASSLPGRSSGELFF
NA	TRBV5-4	TRBJ2-4	NA	TGTGCCAGCAGCTTTACTTCAGGGTCCAAAAACATTCAGTACTTC	CASSFTSGSKNIQYF
NA	TRBV19	TRBJ2-2	once	TGTGCCAGTAGTGCCCTAGTGAGGGTATCCGGGGAGCTGTTTTTT	CASSALVRVSGELFF
NA	TRBV14	TRBJ1-1	NA	TGTGCCAGCAGCCTTAGGACAAACATGAACACTGAAGCTTTCTTT	CASSLRTNMNTEAFF
TRBD1	TRBV5-1	TRBJ1-6	NA	TGCGCCAGCAGCCTCGGGACAGCTAATAATTCACCCCTCCACTTT	CASSLGTANNSPLHF
NA	TRBV18	TRBJ2-1	NA	TGTGCCAGCTCCGCACTCGGGACTTCCGACTACAATGAGCAGTTCTTC	CASSALGTSDYNEQFF
NA	TRBV14	TRBJ1-2	NA	TGTGCCAGCAGCCGCGGCGGACTACCGCTCTATGGCTACACCTTC	CASSRGGLPLYGYTF
NA	TRBV7-6	TRBJ2-6	NA	TGTGCCAGCAGCTTAAATCCGGGGTCCTCTGGGGCCAACGTCCTGACTTTC	CASSLNPGSSGANVLTF
NA	TRBV19	TRBJ2-5	NA	TGTGCCAGTAGCTCAGGGGAGACCCAGTACTTC	CASSSGETQYF
TRBD1	TRBV29-1	TRBJ1-1	NA	TGCAGCGTTGCCCCCGGGACAGGGACCACTGAAGCTTTCTTT	CSVAPGTGTTEAFF
NA	TRBV7-7	TRBJ2-1	NA	TGTGCCAGCAGCTTACTCGTCGGGACTAATGAGCAGTTCTTC	CASSLLVGTNEQFF
TRBD1	TRBV6-5	TRBJ2-5	NA	TGTGCCAGCAGTCGGGACAGCCAAGAGACCCAGTACTTC	CASSRDSQETQYF
NA	TRBV7-9	TRBJ2-5	NA	TGTGCCAGCAGCTTAATAGAGTACCAAGAGACCCAGTACTTC	CASSLIEYQETQYF
TRBD1	TRBV18	TRBJ2-7	NA	TGTGCCAGCTCACCACCGACAGGGGTTAACGAGCAGTACTTC	CASSPPTGVNEQYF
TRBD1	TRBV11-2	TRBJ1-5	NA	TGTGCCAGCAGCCAGGACAGGAACAATCAGCCCCAGCATTTT	CASSQDRNNQPQHF